One sample yielded the 20 T cell receptor beta chains listed below, sequenced in a study of blood T cell repertoires in COVID-19 (TCRdb year 2020). Library creation used the immunoSEQ multiplex PCR assay. In TCRdb, the immuneACCESS table is reduced to in-frame sequences with V and J assigned. These tables do not hold every clone; where another copy was compared, an unresolved V gene accounts for under half, and the others remain unexplained. This sample gives under 45,000 clones in total; around four fifths of them show up just once. The ten largest clones represent about 30% of the sample. Sequenced material: peripheral blood. The receptor set was obtained from a man between 60 and 70 years old with acute or convalescent COVID-19.

CDR3 residues: CASSEPGGTGTGELFF. Here the CDR3 DNA reads TGTGCCAGCAGTGAACCTGGAGGGACGGGCACCGGGGAGCTGTTTTTT. The chain couples TRBV6-1 to TRBJ2-2, with D tentatively TRBD2 (6 bases). This CDR3 is 16 amino acids long. Trimming removed 2 bases at V and 4 bases at J, with 14 bases between. CDR1 is MNHNS and CDR2 is SASEGT in the germline V gene.

CDR3 in DNA: TGTGCCAGCAGAGAACAGGGTAGGGACGAGCAGTACTTC. It translates to CASREQGRDEQYF. This chain joins TRBV27 and TRBJ2-7; a possible D gene is TRBD1 (6 bases). The CDR3 loop spans 13 amino acids. The V gene lost 6 bases and the J gene lost 5 bases, with 14 bases spanning the gap. Germline loops: CDR1 MNHEY, CDR2 SMNVEV (reference sequence).

This sequence joins TRBV9 and TRBJ2-7, with 7 nucleotides matching TRBD1. Germline CDR1 SGDLS, CDR2 YYNGEE. The CDR3 is made up of 13 amino acids. V shed 4 bases, J shed 5 bases, and the junction held 6 bases outside the gene matches. The CDR3 is CASSTPTGNEQYF. DNA of the CDR3: TGTGCCAGCAGCACCCCGACAGGGAACGAGCAGTACTTC.

V is TRBV4-2 and J is TRBJ2-3; the match to TRBD2 covers 9 bases. The CDR3 has 17 residues. V shed 0 bases and J 0 bases; nucleotides not matched to a gene: 4. CDR1 is LGHNA and CDR2 is YNFKEQ in the germline V gene. CDR3: CASSQDMAGGSTDTQYF. The CDR3 nucleotides are TGTGCCAGCAGCCAAGATATGGCGGGAGGGAGCACAGATACGCAGTATTTT.

The gene calls are TRBV28 and TRBJ1-5; 7 bases match TRBD1. The CDR3 runs 15 residues. V was clipped by 5 bases and J by 4 bases; unmatched bases: 8. CDR1 and CDR2 from the germline V gene are MDHEN and SYDVKM. The CDR3 loop reads CASSPQGVRNQPQHF. The CDR3 DNA reads TGTGCCAGCAGTCCCCAGGGGGTACGGAATCAGCCCCAGCATTTT.

The chain joins TRBV9 to TRBJ2-3; TRBD1 matches 10 bases. From germline, CDR1 is SGDLS and CDR2 YYNGEE. The length of the CDR3 is 15 residues. Trimming at V came to 3 bases and at J to 3 bases, leaving 4 bases not matched to a gene. DNA for the CDR3: TGTGCCAGCAGCGCGGGACAGGGGAGGACAGATACGCAGTATTTT. Encoded protein: CASSAGQGRTDTQYF.

The CDR3 DNA sequence: TGTGCCAGCAGTCGACGGGAATACCAAGAGACCCAGTACTTC. This translates into CASSRREYQETQYF. The rearrangement uses TRBV6-5 and TRBJ2-5; tentatively, D is TRBD2 (5 bases). Germline assignment: CDR1 MNHEY and CDR2 SVGAGI. This CDR3 has 14 amino acids. The ends were cut back, 5 bases at V and 0 bases at J, with 10 bases in the middle.

The chain recombines TRBV3-1 (or the pseudogene TRBV3-2) with TRBJ2-7; D gene ambiguous. Trimming shortened V by 4 bases and J by 2 bases, and 12 bases separated the two germline ends. The CDR3 consists of 14 residues. The germline gives CDR1 LGHDT, CDR2 YNNKEL (reference sequence). CDR3 sequence: CASSPATHTYEQYF. The CDR3 nucleotides read TGTGCCAGCAGCCCCGCGACACACACCTACGAGCAGTACTTC.

The genes are TRBV7-8 and TRBJ2-1; D is unclear. CDR1 is SGHVS and CDR2 is FQNEAQ in the germline V gene. The CDR3 has 13 residues. V lost 1 base, J lost 9 bases, and 10 bases lay in between. The CDR3 region has the DNA TGTGCCAGCAGCTTAGAACACCCTGCTGAGCAGTTCTTC. It yields the protein CASSLEHPAEQFF.

In its sample, this clone was seen once. The CDR3 is CASSQPGQPSREQYF. The CDR3 DNA reads as TGTGCCAGCAGCCAACCGGGACAGCCAAGCCGCGAGCAGTACTTC. The rearrangement links TRBV27 to TRBJ2-7; 7 nucleotides match TRBD1. V shed 6 bases, J shed 6 bases, and the junction held 14 bases outside the gene matches. The germline gives CDR1 MNHEY, CDR2 SMNVEV (reference sequence). The CDR3 has 15 residues.

The genes are TRBV19 and TRBJ1-5; D not resolved. Germline V lookup: CDR1 LNHDA, CDR2 SQIVND (reference sequence). The V end lost 1 base, the J end lost 0 bases, and 7 bases lay between the germline ends. This CDR3 region has 15 residues. CDR3 amino acids: CASSIVAHSNQPQHF. The CDR3 nucleotides read TGTGCCAGTAGTATAGTGGCCCATAGCAATCAGCCCCAGCATTTT.

CDR3 sequence (DNA): TGTGCCAGCAGCCAAGTGGTCCGGGTCCCCAGGACCCAGTACTTC. Residues: CASSQVVRVPRTQYF. V gene TRBV3-1 (or the pseudogene TRBV3-2) combines with J gene TRBJ2-5, with D unclear. The CDR3 covers 15 residues. Germline CDR1 LGHDT, CDR2 YNNKEL (reference sequence). The V end lost 1 base, the J end lost 7 bases, and 16 bases lay between the germline ends.

This chain links TRBV5-4 with TRBJ2-3, with 9 bases that match TRBD2. The CDR3 spans 14 residues. V lost 5 bases and J lost 6; bases outside the gene matches: 7. The germline V gene encodes CDR1 SGHNT and CDR2 YYREEE (reference sequence). The CDR3 here is CASRASGVGDTQYF. The CDR3 coding sequence is TGTGCCAGCAGGGCTAGCGGGGTAGGGGATACGCAGTATTTT.

The chain joins TRBV9 to TRBJ1-2; 8 bases fit TRBD1. CDR1 is SGDLS, CDR2 YYNGEE, per germline. There are 12 residues in the CDR3. V lost 4 bases, J lost 9 bases, and 5 bases stayed unmatched. The CDR3 loop is CASSKQGESYTF. DNA of the CDR3: TGTGCCAGCAGCAAACAGGGGGAGAGCTACACCTTC. Drawing the rest from reference TRBV9 and TRBJ1-2, the complete variable domain is DSGVTQTPKHLITATGQRVTLRCSPRSGDLSVYWYQQSLDQGLQFLIQYYNGEERAKGNILERFSAQQFPDLHSELNLSSLELGDSALYFCASSKQGESYTFGSGTRLTVV.

V is TRBV19 and J is TRBJ1-2, with 7 bases identical to TRBD1. This CDR3 is built from 16 residues. The V gene's germline CDR1 is LNHDA and CDR2 SQIVND (reference sequence). V gave up 4 bases and J gave up 5 bases; unmatched junction bases: 13. The DNA for the CDR3 is TGTGCCAGTAGTACCACGCCTACAGGGGTAGGTTATGGCTACACCTTC. Translation: CASSTTPTGVGYGYTF.

The chain couples TRBV6-5 to TRBJ1-3; D is unresolved. The CDR3 consists of 14 residues. The germline CDR1 and CDR2 sequences are MNHEY and SVGAGI. The V gene lost 8 bases and the J gene lost 0 bases, with 11 bases spanning the gap. Here the CDR3 DNA reads TGTGCCAGCCAAGTAACAGCCTCTGGAAACACCATATATTTT. Protein product: CASQVTASGNTIYF.

The V call is TRBV10-3, the J call TRBJ2-1, with TRBD2 as a possible D gene (6 bases). The V gene's germline CDR1 is ENHRY and CDR2 SYGVKD. The CDR3 sequence is 17 residues long. Deletions cut 3 bases from V and 2 bases from J, with 17 bases between. CDR3 in amino acids: CAISDPNGRGAYNEQFF. The CDR3 DNA is TGTGCCATCAGTGACCCCAACGGGAGAGGTGCCTACAATGAGCAGTTCTTC.

This rearrangement joins TRBV10-1 to TRBJ2-1; 11 positions match TRBD2. Germline V lookup: CDR1 WNHNN, CDR2 SYGVQD (reference sequence). The CDR3 is made up of 18 amino acids. Trimming took 0 bases from V and 5 from J; bases not matched to a gene: 9. The CDR3 sequence is CASSESRGGLAGHNEQFF. CDR3 sequence (DNA): TGCGCCAGCAGTGAGTCGAGAGGCGGACTAGCGGGTCACAATGAGCAGTTCTTC.

The rearrangement links TRBV6-5 to TRBJ1-1; 7 nucleotides match TRBD1. Germline V gene lookup returns CDR1 MNHEY and CDR2 SVGAGI. The CDR3 length is 14 residues. J gave up 1 base and V 6 bases, and 5 bases lay outside the gene matches. CDR3 in DNA: TGTGCCAGCAGGGGGGGACAGCCGAACACTGAAGCTTTCTTT. Residues: CASRGGQPNTEAFF.

The V and J genes are TRBV28 and TRBJ2-7, with 7 bases lining up with TRBD1. CDR3 length equals 14 residues. The ends lost 6 bases at V and 0 bases at J; junction bases unmatched: 5. The germline V gene encodes CDR1 MDHEN and CDR2 SYDVKM. The CDR3 reads CASRTGHISYEQYF. CDR3 nucleotides: TGTGCCAGCAGGACAGGGCACATCTCCTACGAGCAGTACTTC.